These 18 T cell receptor beta chains share one sample of origin, sequenced in a study of molecular identifiers for immune sequencing clone quantification (dated 2018 in TCRdb). Preparation of the library involved PCR. Reads for this sample came from a NextSeq 500. The public sequencing data were trimmed at Q25 with fastp and processed into clonotypes with MiXCR by TCRdb, which kept only in-frame beta chains. Merged by CDR3 protein, the rows form single entries marked with the most common genes and DNA. Present in this sample are 85,000 to 120,000 distinct CDR3 sequences, around 30% of which were seen just once. The top ten clones comprise roughly 10% of the sample. Sequencing was done on a sample of naive CD8+ T cells from blood, with Jurkat cell RNA spiked in. The label giving this sample's cell subset or site can be read as: FACS-sorted CD8+CD4-CCR7+CD45RA+ naive T cells. All receptors derive from a human donor in good health. Some libraries in this study had Jurkat cell RNA spiked in.

Ten or more counts support this clonotype. The V and J genes are TRBV29-1 and TRBJ2-1, with 8 bases lining up with TRBD2. Germline V CDR1 and CDR2: SQVTM, ANQGSEA. The CDR3 length is 13 residues. V trimming: 3 bases; J trimming: 7 bases; junction bases outside the gene matches: 5. The CDR3 DNA reads as TGCAGCGTTGACAGCGGGAGTGAAAATGAGCAGTTCTTC. The encoded protein is CSVDSGSENEQFF.

The chain is built from TRBV12-3 or TRBV12-4 and TRBJ2-1, with D unclear. The ends were cut back, 6 bases at V and 5 bases at J, with 23 bases in the middle. The CDR3 extends over 17 amino acids. The CDR3 sequence is CASSLRSSNSVNNEQFF. CDR3 nucleotides: TGTGCCAGCAGCCTTCGTTCTAGTAATTCGGTTAACAATGAGCAGTTCTTC.

Notes on this clonotype: Germline is not matched at one junction end, which may reflect a read error. CDR3 sequence: CASSQDWQPESGNTIHF. The CDR3, as DNA: TGCGCCAGCAGCCAAGACTGGCAGCCGGAATCTGGAAACACCATACATTTT. V is TRBV4-3 and J is TRBJ1-3; no clear D gene. Germline CDR1 and CDR2: LGHNA and YSLEER. The CDR3 sequence is 17 residues long.

The chain is built from TRBV27 and TRBJ2-1; TRBD1 matches at 11 bases. The CDR3 loop spans 14 amino acids. J gave up 9 bases and V 6 bases, and 7 bases lay outside the gene matches. Germline V gene data show CDR1 as MNHEY and CDR2 as SMNVEV (reference sequence). The CDR3 is CASRPGQGGIEQFF. CDR3 sequence (DNA): TGTGCCAGCAGGCCGGGACAGGGGGGCATTGAGCAGTTCTTC.

In its sample, this clonotype was seen many times. The CDR3 spells CSARGNTSYEQYF. The CDR3, as DNA: TGCAGTGCTAGAGGGAACACCTCCTACGAGCAGTACTTC. The rearrangement joins TRBV20-1 to TRBJ2-7; D is uncertain. Trimming left V 1 base short and J 0 bases short, with 7 bases between. CDR1 and CDR2 from the germline V gene are DFQATT and SNEGSKA (reference sequence). This CDR3 region has 13 residues.

The chain employs TRBV7-9 and TRBJ2-7; maybe TRBD1 (5 bases). CDR3 size: 14 residues. The V gene lost 1 base and the J gene lost 3 bases, with 10 bases spanning the gap. CDR1 is SEHNR and CDR2 is FQNEAQ in the germline V gene (reference sequence). CDR3 DNA: TGTGCCAGCAGCTTAGTTATAGGGGACTACGAGCAGTACTTC. It codes for CASSLVIGDYEQYF.

This clonotype was detected only a few times. The rearrangement uses TRBV28 and TRBJ2-4; D could derive from TRBD1 or TRBD2 (5 bases each). CDR1 and CDR2 from the germline V gene are MDHEN and SYDVKM. With 3 bases removed from V and 6 bases from J, the gap between germline ends came to 21 bases. The CDR3 sequence is 17 residues long. Here the CDR3 DNA reads TGTGCCAGCAGTTTCCTCCATTTTCTGGGGGAACGAAACATTCAGTACTTC. It yields the protein CASSFLHFLGERNIQYF.

The J gene is TRBJ2-5, the V gene TRBV7-6, with TRBD1 matching over 8 bases. This CDR3 contains 17 residues. With 4 bases clipped from V and 2 bases from J, the junction kept 12 bases outside the gene matches. From germline, CDR1 is SGHVS and CDR2 FNYEAQ. The CDR3 sequence: CASSSDRGSPRQETQYF. In nucleotides, the CDR3 is TGTGCCAGCAGCTCCGACAGGGGATCCCCCCGGCAAGAGACCCAGTACTTC.

V usage is TRBV20-1 and J usage is TRBJ1-1; 8 bases fit TRBD1. With 6 bases clipped from V and 11 bases from J, the junction kept 17 bases outside the gene matches. Per the germline V gene, CDR1 is DFQATT and CDR2 is SNEGSKA (reference sequence). The CDR3 spans 14 residues. CDR3 protein: CSAHDRGLNTGAFF. Here the CDR3 DNA reads TGCAGTGCCCATGACAGGGGCCTCAATACGGGGGCTTTCTTT.

In this sample, this clonotype turned up a few times. V is TRBV7-8 and J is TRBJ1-5, with a weak D call TRBD1 (6 bases). Germline CDR1 is SGHVS and CDR2 is FQNEAQ. Trimming removed 5 bases from V and 5 bases from J, with 19 bases in between. This CDR3 contains 16 residues. The CDR3 bases are TGTGCCAGCAGCGATCTACCGGGACACCTCGATCAGCCCCAGCATTTT. Its protein is CASSDLPGHLDQPQHF.

The chain uses TRBV12-3 or TRBV12-4 and TRBJ2-1; 9 bases fit TRBD2. This CDR3 has 13 residues. Trimming took 5 bases from V and 9 from J; bases not matched to a gene: 5. CDR3 sequence: CASSPGLAGEQFF. DNA for the CDR3: TGTGCCAGCAGTCCGGGACTAGCTGGTGAGCAGTTCTTC.

As to this clonotype: The CDR3 does not end in the conserved phenylalanine or tryptophan, so this is likely a read error. The rearrangement uses TRBV19 and TRBJ1-1; D uncertain. V lost 5 bases and J 6 bases, leaving 16 bases between the germline ends. CDR3 size: 14 residues. Germline CDR1 and CDR2: LNHDA and SQIVND (reference sequence). CDR3 sequence: CASSFGRSLAEAFI. DNA for the CDR3: TGTGCCAGTAGTTTCGGACGGTCCCTTGCTGAAGCTTTCATT.

The rearrangement uses TRBV28 and TRBJ2-1, with 11 positions matching TRBD1. The CDR3 has 15 amino acids. V lost 3 bases to trimming and J lost 8 bases; unmatched junction nucleotides: 6. Germline loops: CDR1 MDHEN, CDR2 SYDVKM. Here the CDR3 DNA reads TGTGCCAGCAGTTTCGGGACAGGGGGAGGCGATGAGCAGTTCTTC. Encoded protein: CASSFGTGGGDEQFF. The full variable domain, with the rest looked up from reference TRBV28 and TRBJ2-1, is DVKVTQSSRYLVKRTGEKVFLECVQDMDHENMFWYRQDPGLGLRLIYFSYDVKMKEKGDIPEGYSVSREKKERFSLILESASTNQTSMYLCASSFGTGGGDEQFFGPGTRLTVL.

J is TRBJ1-2 and V is TRBV5-6, with D maybe TRBD1 (6 bases). The CDR3 consists of 14 residues. CDR1 is SGHDT, CDR2 YYEEEE, per germline. Trimming took 4 bases from V and 4 from J, leaving 14 bases between them. CDR3 DNA: TGTGCCAGCAGCGGACAGACTTTACCCTATGGCTACACCTTC. Encoded protein: CASSGQTLPYGYTF.

A remark on this clonotype: This could be a read error, since a much larger clone is one nucleotide away. The CDR3 sequence is CASSFLSGATSTDTQHF. The CDR3 DNA follows: TGTGCCAGCAGCTTCCTTAGCGGGGCGACTAGCACAGATACGCAGCATTTT. The chain has TRBV7-8 and TRBJ2-3; D perhaps matches TRBD1 (5 bases). The last part of the DNA fits TRBJ1-5 better; the J call may be wrong. Germline V lookup: CDR1 SGHVS, CDR2 FQNEAQ. The CDR3 consists of 17 residues.

The genes are TRBV7-9 and TRBJ2-4; 7 bases map to TRBD2. V was clipped by 2 bases and J by 0 bases; unmatched bases: 10. Looked up from germline, CDR1 is SEHNR and CDR2 is FQNEAQ (reference sequence). The length of the CDR3 is 18 residues. CDR3 sequence (DNA): TGTGCCAGCAGCTTAAGCGCGCTAGCGGATTTAGCCAAAAACATTCAGTACTTC. Translated, it gives CASSLSALADLAKNIQYF.

Many counts were recorded for this clonotype. The chain links TRBV7-3 to TRBJ1-6; D call uncertain. CDR1 is SGHTA, CDR2 FQGTGA, per germline. The CDR3 covers 13 residues. V was clipped by 5 bases and J by 10 bases, with 12 bases between them. The CDR3 spells CASSPILGSPLHF. For the CDR3, the DNA is TGTGCCAGCAGCCCTATCTTAGGGTCACCCCTCCACTTT.

In its sample, this clonotype was seen a few times. The CDR3 bases are TGTGCCAGCAGCTTTACTAGCGGGAGTACAGATACGCAGTATTTT. Translation: CASSFTSGSTDTQYF. The chain couples TRBV7-6 to TRBJ2-3; 11 bases match TRBD2. Unmatched junction bases numbered 2, after V lost 3 bases and J lost 3 bases. This CDR3 is built from 15 residues. Germline V lookup: CDR1 SGHVS, CDR2 FNYEAQ.